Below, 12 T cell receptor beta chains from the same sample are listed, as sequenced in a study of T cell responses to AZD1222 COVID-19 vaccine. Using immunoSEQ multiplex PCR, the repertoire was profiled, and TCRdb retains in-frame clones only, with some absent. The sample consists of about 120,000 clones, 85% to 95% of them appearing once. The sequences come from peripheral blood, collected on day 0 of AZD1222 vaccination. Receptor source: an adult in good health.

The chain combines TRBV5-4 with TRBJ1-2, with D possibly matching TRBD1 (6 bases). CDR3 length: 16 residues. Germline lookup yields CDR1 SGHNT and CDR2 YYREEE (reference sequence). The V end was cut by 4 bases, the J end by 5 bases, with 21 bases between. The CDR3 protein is CASSQPSGGELYGYTF. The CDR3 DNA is TGTGCCAGCAGCCAGCCCTCGGGGGGCGAATTGTATGGCTACACCTTC. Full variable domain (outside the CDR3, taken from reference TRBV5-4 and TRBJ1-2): ETGVTQSPTHLIKTRGQQVTLRCSSQSGHNTVSWYQQALGQGPQFIFQYYREEENGRGNFPPRFSGLQFPNYSSELNVNALELDDSALYLCASSQPSGGELYGYTFGSGTRLTVV.

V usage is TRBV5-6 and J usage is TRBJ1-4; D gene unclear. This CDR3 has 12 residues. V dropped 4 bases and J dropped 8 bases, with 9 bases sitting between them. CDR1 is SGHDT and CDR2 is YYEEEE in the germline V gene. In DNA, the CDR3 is TGTGCCAGCAGCCGCTTTTCGGAAAAACTGTTTTTT. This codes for CASSRFSEKLFF.

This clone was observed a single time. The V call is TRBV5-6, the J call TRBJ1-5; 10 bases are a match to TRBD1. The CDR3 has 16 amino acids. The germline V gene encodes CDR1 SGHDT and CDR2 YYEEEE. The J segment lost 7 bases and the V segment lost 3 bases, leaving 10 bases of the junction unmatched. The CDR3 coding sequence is TGTGCCAGCAGCTCCACCGGGACAGGGGATGGCCAGCCCCAGCATTTT. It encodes CASSSTGTGDGQPQHF.

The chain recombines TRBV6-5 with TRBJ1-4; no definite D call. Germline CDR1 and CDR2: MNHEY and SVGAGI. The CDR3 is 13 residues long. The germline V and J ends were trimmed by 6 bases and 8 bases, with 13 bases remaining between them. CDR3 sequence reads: CASRLTTGEKLFF. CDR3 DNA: TGTGCCAGCAGGTTAACTACGGGGGAAAAACTGTTTTTT.

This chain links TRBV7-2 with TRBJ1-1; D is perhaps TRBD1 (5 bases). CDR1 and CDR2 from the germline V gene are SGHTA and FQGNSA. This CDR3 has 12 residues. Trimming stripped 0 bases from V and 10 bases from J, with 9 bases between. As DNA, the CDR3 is TGTGCCAGCAGCTTAGCGGCAGGGATAGCTTTCTTT. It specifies CASSLAAGIAFF.

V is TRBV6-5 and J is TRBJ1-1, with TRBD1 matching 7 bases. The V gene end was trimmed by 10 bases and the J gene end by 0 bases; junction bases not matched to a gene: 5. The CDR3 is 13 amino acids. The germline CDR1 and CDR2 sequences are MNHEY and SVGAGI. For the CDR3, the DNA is TGTGCCACCTTGGGACAGCTGAACACTGAAGCTTTCTTT. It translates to CATLGQLNTEAFF.

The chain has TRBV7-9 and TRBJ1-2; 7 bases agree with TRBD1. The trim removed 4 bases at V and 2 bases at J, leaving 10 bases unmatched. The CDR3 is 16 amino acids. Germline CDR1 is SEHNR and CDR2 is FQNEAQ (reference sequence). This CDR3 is CASSSPEGQLNYGYTF. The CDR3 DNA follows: TGTGCCAGCAGCTCCCCGGAGGGACAGCTAAACTATGGCTACACCTTC.

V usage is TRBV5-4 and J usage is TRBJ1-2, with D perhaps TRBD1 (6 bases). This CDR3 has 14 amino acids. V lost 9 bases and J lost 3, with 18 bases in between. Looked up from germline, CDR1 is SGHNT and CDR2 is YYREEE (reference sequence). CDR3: CATQGSLFDYGYTF. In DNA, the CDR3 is TGTGCCACACAGGGATCGCTGTTCGACTATGGCTACACCTTC.

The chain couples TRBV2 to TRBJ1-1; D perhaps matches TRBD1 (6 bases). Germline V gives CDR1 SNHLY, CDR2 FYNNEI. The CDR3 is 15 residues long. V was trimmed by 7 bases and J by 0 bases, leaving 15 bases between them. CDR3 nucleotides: TGTGCCAGCACCCGGAGGGGGGGATTGAACACTGAAGCTTTCTTT. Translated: CASTRRGGLNTEAFF.

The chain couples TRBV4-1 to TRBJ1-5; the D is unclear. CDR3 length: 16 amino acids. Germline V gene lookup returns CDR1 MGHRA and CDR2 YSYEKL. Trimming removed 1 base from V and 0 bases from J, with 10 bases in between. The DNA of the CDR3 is TGCGCCAGCAGCCAAGTTATAGGGAATAGCAATCAGCCCCAGCATTTT. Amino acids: CASSQVIGNSNQPQHF.

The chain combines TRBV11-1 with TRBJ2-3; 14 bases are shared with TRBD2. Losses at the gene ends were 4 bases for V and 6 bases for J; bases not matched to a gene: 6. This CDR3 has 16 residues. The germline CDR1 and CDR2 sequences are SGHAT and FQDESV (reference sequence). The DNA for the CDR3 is TGTGCCAGCAGCTCTAGACTAGCGGGAGGGTCGGATACGCAGTATTTT. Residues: CASSSRLAGGSDTQYF.

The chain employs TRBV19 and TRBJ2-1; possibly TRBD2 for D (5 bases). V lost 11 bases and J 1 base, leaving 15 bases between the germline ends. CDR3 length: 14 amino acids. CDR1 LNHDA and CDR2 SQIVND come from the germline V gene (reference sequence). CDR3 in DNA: TGTGCCGTAGTGGCGGGCCCATCCTACAATGAGCAGTTCTTC. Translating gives CAVVAGPSYNEQFF.